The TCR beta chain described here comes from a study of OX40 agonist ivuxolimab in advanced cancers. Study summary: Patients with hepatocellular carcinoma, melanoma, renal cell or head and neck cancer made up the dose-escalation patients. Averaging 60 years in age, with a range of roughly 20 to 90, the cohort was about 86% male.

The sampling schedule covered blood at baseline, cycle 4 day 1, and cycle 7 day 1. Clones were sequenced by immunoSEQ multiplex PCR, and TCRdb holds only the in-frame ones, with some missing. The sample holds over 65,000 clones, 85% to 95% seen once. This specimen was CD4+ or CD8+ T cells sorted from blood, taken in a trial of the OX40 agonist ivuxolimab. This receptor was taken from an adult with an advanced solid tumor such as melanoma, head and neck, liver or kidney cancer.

For the CDR3, the DNA is TGTGCCAGCAGTTTTTCCTCCGGACAGAAATTATACGAGCAGTACTTC. It codes for CASSFSSGQKLYEQYF. This chain connects TRBV27 to TRBJ2-7; D possibly corresponds to TRBD1 (6 bases). The germline gives CDR1 MNHEY, CDR2 SMNVEV (reference sequence). V was clipped by 3 bases and J by 4 bases, with 19 bases between them. The length of the CDR3 is 16 residues.